One T cell receptor beta chain is described in this entry. This clonotype occurred a few times. The clone's antigen remains unknown. Base qualities are not recorded, but no much larger clone differs from it by a single base. In the germline V gene, CDR1 corresponds to MGHRA and CDR2 to YSYEKL. Counted from cysteine to phenylalanine, this CDR3 has 18 amino acids. The read is trimmed to its CDR3 DNA, 54 bases read in frame from base 1. V drops 2 bases and J drops 4 bases, leaving 20 bases in between. The TCR beta CDR3 regions were amplified from RNA transcripts. A first-round RT-PCR of the TCR CDR3 used the HTBI primer set with the Qiagen OneStep RT-PCR kit. Libraries were constructed in a second round of multiplex PCR, after which size selection and purification were performed. The libraries were sequenced on an Illumina HiSeq2000 using paired-end 100 bp reads. In the original analysis: SOAPnuke was used to process the raw data, with reads discarded if the reads contained adapters or uncalled bases, had a mean Phred below 15, or lacked an exact constant-primer or identifier match. High-quality paired reads were merged with COPE v1.2.5, and unique nucleotide sequences were defined as clonotypes. Clonotypes were aligned to IMGT TRBV, TRBD and TRBJ reference segments using MiTCR v1.1. Only V-J combinations with frequency above 0.0001, covering 99% to 99.2% of repertoires, were analysed. A TCS score was defined as the ratio of F50 (clonal expansion) to E x V (chaos), with BLOSUM62-based TCRdist applied between CDR3 peptides within each V-J. Welch's t-statistics and random forest reduced around 520 V-J features to 13, which were used in a naive Bayes classifier (R e1071). Using fastp trimming at Q25 and MiXCR clonotype assembly, TCRdb reanalyzed the public sequencing data and kept in-frame beta chains. One record per CDR3 amino acid sequence lists the most common genes and DNA. The V and J calls reflect TCRdb's pipeline rather than the authors' work. The sample contains approximately 590,000 distinct CDR3 sequences, roughly 14% of them found a single time. Of the sample, under 7.5% is held by the ten largest clones.

Stable Graves' hyperthyroidism was defined as no progression to ophthalmopathy during 18 months of follow-up. Hyperthyroidism patients were newly diagnosed, had a disease duration of under 2 months, and were aged 18 to 65 years. Any patient with an uncontrolled infection, another autoimmune disease, pregnancy or lactation was excluded. Diagnoses were based on clinical symptoms, serum thyroxine and TRAb, thyroid ultrasound and orbital computed tomography. PBMCs were isolated from around 10 ml of fresh peripheral blood by Ficoll-Paque density gradient centrifugation. Trizol reagent was used to extract total RNA, and RNA quality was then checked on an Agilent 2100 Bioanalyzer. The entry originates in a study of T cells in Graves' hyperthyroidism and ophthalmopathy (dated by TCRdb to the late 2010s). At the level of the whole study: Peripheral blood was sampled at the time of initial diagnosis, prior to any treatment. To identify TCR V-J signatures that set the groups apart, the researchers used a discovery cohort of about a hundred patients, made up of under 45 with Graves' ophthalmopathy and about 55 with stable Graves' hyperthyroidism. An independent validation cohort of 18 to 20 hyperthyroidism patients and over 15 patients who later progressed to ophthalmopathy tested prospective prediction of ophthalmopathy. The roughly 100 discovery patients were randomly split 7:3 into training and test sets. The study also compared thyroid tissue and blood T-cell repertoires from roughly 6 Graves' hyperthyroidism patients. Once sampling was done, hyperthyroidism patients were given methimazole at a starting dose of 30 mg daily, whereas ophthalmopathy patients were given high-dose intravenous methylprednisolone. According to the paper, TCR Vbeta CDR3 sequencing was carried out on around 140 peripheral blood samples, which came from fewer than 50 ophthalmopathy, around 75 hyperthyroidism and roughly 17 progressor patients.

Beyond this particular receptor, the publication reports: Ophthalmopathy was separated from stable hyperthyroidism by a 13 V-J signature model, with around 90% sensitivity and just over 81% specificity obtained in cross-validation and 80%/75% obtained in testing. In validation, the model predicted progression to ophthalmopathy a median of about 6 months before onset, with 65% to 71% sensitivity and roughly 79% specificity. No statistical method was used to set the sample size in advance, and investigators knew the group allocation. Most expanded thyroid clonotypes (frequency above 0.001) were also detected in blood, a finding suggesting that blood repertoires may reflect thyroid immune responses.

The sequence was obtained from a woman in her twenties or thirties with Graves' hyperthyroidism. This sequence uses TRBV4-1 and TRBJ2-2, with TRBD2 perhaps the D gene, on 6 matching bases. The sample consisted of blood. The base sequence is TGCGCCAGCAGCCAATATCAGGGTATTGTAGCGGCCACCGGGGAGCTGTTTTTT. Its translation reads: CASSQYQGIVAATGELFF.